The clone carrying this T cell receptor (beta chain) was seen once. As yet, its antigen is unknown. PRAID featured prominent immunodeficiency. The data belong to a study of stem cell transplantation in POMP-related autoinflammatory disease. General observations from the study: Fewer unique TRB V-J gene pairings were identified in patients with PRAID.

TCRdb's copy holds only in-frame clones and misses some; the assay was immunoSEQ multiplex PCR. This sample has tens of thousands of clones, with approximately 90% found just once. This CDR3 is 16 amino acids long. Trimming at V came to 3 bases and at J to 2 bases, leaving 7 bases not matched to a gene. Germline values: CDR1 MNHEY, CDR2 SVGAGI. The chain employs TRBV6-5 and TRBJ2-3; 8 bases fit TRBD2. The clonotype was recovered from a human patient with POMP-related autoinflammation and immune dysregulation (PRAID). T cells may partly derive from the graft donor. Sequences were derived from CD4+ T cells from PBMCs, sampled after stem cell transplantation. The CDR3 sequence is CASSYQPSGPTDTQYF. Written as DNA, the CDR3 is TGTGCCAGCAGTTATCAGCCTAGCGGGCCCACAGATACGCAGTATTTT.